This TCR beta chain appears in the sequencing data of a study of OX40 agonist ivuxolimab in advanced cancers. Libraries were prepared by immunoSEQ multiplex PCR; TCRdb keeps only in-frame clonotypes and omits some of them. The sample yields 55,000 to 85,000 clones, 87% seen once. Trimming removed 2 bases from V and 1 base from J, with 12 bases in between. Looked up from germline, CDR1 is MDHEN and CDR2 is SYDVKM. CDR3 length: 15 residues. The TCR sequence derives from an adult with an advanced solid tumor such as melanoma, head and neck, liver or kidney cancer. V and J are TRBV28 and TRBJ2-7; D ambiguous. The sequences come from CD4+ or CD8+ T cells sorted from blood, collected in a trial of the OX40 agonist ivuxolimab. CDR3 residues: CASSLTTAFSYEQYF. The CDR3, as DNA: TGTGCCAGCAGTTTAACTACCGCCTTTTCCTACGAGCAGTACTTC.